This T cell receptor beta chain was sequenced for a study of T cells expressing NK-cell markers. Whole-study context: Among eight sequenced donors, seven carried HCMV seropositivity while one was seronegative.

The germline V gene encodes CDR1 SGHRS and CDR2 YFSETQ. The CDR3 has 13 residues. After re-calling the 5' RACE reads, TCRdb lists one entry per CDR3 protein, DNA absent. Its listing shows 400,000 or so distinct CDR3 sequences. Study results and limitations: HCMV specificity of the expanded NKG2C+ T cell clones was not established. NKG2C+ dominant clonotypes from 5 to 7 donors made up about 1.0-8% of CD8+ T cells. These same clonotypes (in several donors) also led the CD3+CD56-NKG2C+ fraction.

On this clonotype itself: Its antigen is not known.

Material for sequencing was blood T cells: a sorted CD56 or NKG2C T cell subset, CD4+ or CD8+ T cells, or bulk PBMC T cells (not recorded which). This chain links TRBV5-1 with TRBJ2-5. This clonotype was obtained from a woman aged 50 to 65 in good health. CDR3 in amino acids: CASSLETGETQYF.